A single sample gave rise to the 17 T cell receptor beta chains below, sequenced in a study of shared clonotypes between healthy human individuals. Only in-frame clones appear in the TCRdb table, and some are missing; sequencing was by immunoSEQ multiplex PCR. The table has over 1.4 million clones, roughly 96% seen once; the top ten hold roughly 1.1%. Sequenced material: naive CD4+ T cells sorted from blood. The subset: CD45RA+ positively selected. The receptors here all came from a man in his thirties or forties in good health.

V usage is TRBV5-1 and J usage is TRBJ2-5, with TRBD1 as a possible D gene (5 bases). CDR1 and CDR2 (germline): SGHRS, YFSETQ. This CDR3 is built from 14 residues. Trimming cost V 2 bases and J 0 bases, with 8 bases left between them. CDR3 loop: CASSLWTYQETQYF. DNA for the CDR3: TGCGCCAGCAGCTTATGGACATACCAAGAGACCCAGTACTTC.

The genes are TRBV7-2 and TRBJ2-2, with no clear D. Germline V lookup: CDR1 SGHTA, CDR2 FQGNSA. This CDR3 has 16 amino acids. The V gene lost 1 base and the J gene lost 1 base, with 10 bases spanning the gap. DNA of the CDR3: TGTGCCAGCAGCTTAGGACCGGTGGGGAACACCGGGGAGCTGTTTTTT. It translates to CASSLGPVGNTGELFF.

CDR3 DNA sequence: TGTGCCAGCAGCGTCCGGACAGGGGTTAGGGTTGAGCAGTTCTTC. Translating it yields CASSVRTGVRVEQFF. The genes are TRBV9 and TRBJ2-1; 9 bases match TRBD1. Unmatched junction bases numbered 9, after V lost 2 bases and J lost 9 bases. The CDR3 totals 15 residues. Germline CDR1 and CDR2: SGDLS and YYNGEE.

The chain uses TRBV7-8 and TRBJ2-1, with 12 bases identical to TRBD2. CDR3 length: 14 amino acids. The trim removed 6 bases at V and 6 bases at J, leaving 3 bases unmatched. Germline CDR1 reads SGHVS; CDR2 reads FQNEAQ. Written as DNA, the CDR3 is TGTGCCAGCAGGAGACTAGCGGGAGTCAATGAGCAGTTCTTC. It translates to CASRRLAGVNEQFF. Complete variable domain (other parts from reference TRBV7-8 and TRBJ2-1): GAGVSQSPRYKVAKRGQDVALRCDPISGHVSLFWYQQALGQGPEFLTYFQNEAQLDKSGLPSDRFFAERPEGSVSTLKIQRTQQEDSAVYLCASRRLAGVNEQFFGPGTRLTVL.

This chain joins TRBV2 and TRBJ1-5, with unresolved D. V lost 1 base, J lost 6 bases, and 13 bases lay in between. This CDR3 has 15 amino acids. Germline V gene sequence: CDR1 SNHLY, CDR2 FYNNEI. The CDR3 bases are TGTGCCAGCAGTGAAGACAGCAGGAGGAGTCAGCCCCAGCATTTT. It codes for CASSEDSRRSQPQHF.

This clone has a single count. The CDR3, as DNA: TGCAGTGCTAAAAGGTCCGGTGAGCAGTTCTTC. Amino acids: CSAKRSGEQFF. The rearrangement links TRBV20-1 to TRBJ2-1; D gene unclear. The CDR3 consists of 11 residues. V lost 4 bases and J lost 9, with 10 bases in between. Looked up from germline, CDR1 is DFQATT and CDR2 is SNEGSKA (reference sequence).

J is TRBJ2-7 and V is TRBV13, with D perhaps being TRBD1 or TRBD2 (5 bases each). This CDR3 is 14 amino acids long. CDR1 is PRHDT and CDR2 is FYEKMQ in the germline V gene (reference sequence). Trimming shortened V by 5 bases and J by 1 base, and 12 bases separated the two germline ends. In nucleotides, the CDR3 is TGTGCCAGCAGCAGAGGGACCTCGTCCTACGAGCAGTACTTC. Its translation: CASSRGTSSYEQYF.

The chain carries TRBV5-1 and TRBJ2-3, with D possibly called TRBD1 or TRBD2 (6 bases each). V gave up 2 bases and J gave up 3 bases, with 16 bases separating them. This CDR3 contains 16 residues. Germline lookup yields CDR1 SGHRS and CDR2 YFSETQ. CDR3 DNA sequence: TGCGCCAGCAGCTTTGGCCGAGGGGGAGGAACAGATACGCAGTATTTT. Translating gives CASSFGRGGGTDTQYF.

Comment on this clone: This CDR3 is also generated by other DNA sequences in the sample. V usage is TRBV11-2 and J usage is TRBJ2-7; D perhaps matches TRBD2 (5 bases). The ends were cut back, 1 base at V and 6 bases at J, with 10 bases in the middle. CDR3 length: 13 amino acids. CDR1 and CDR2 from the germline V gene are SGHAT and FQNNGV. The CDR3 loop is CASSLGSGGEQYF. CDR3 bases: TGTGCCAGCAGCTTAGGCTCAGGAGGCGAGCAGTACTTC.

The gene calls are TRBV7-9 and TRBJ2-7, with 7 bases that match TRBD1. The V gene end was trimmed by 5 bases and the J gene end by 0 bases; junction bases not matched to a gene: 7. CDR3 length: 15 residues. Germline V lookup: CDR1 SEHNR, CDR2 FQNEAQ (reference sequence). The CDR3 loop reads CASSKTTGFSYEQYF. Written as DNA, the CDR3 is TGTGCCAGCAGCAAGACGACAGGGTTCTCCTACGAGCAGTACTTC.

This clone was seen just once. The chain couples TRBV11-2 to TRBJ2-7; 7 nucleotides agree with TRBD2. This CDR3 contains 14 residues. Per germline, CDR1 SGHAT and CDR2 FQNNGV. V lost 3 bases and J lost 7; bases outside the gene matches: 9. CDR3 sequence (DNA): TGTGCCAGCAGCTTCGACCCGGGGCGGGGGGAGCAGTACTTC. Its protein is CASSFDPGRGEQYF. Full variable domain (rest looked up from reference TRBV11-2 and TRBJ2-7): EAGVAQSPRYKIIEKRQSVAFWCNPISGHATLYWYQQILGQGPKLLIQFQNNGVVDDSQLPKDRFSAERLKGVDSTLKIQPAKLEDSAVYLCASSFDPGRGEQYFGPGTRLTVT.

The chain links TRBV9 to TRBJ2-7, with D tentatively TRBD1 or TRBD2 (5 bases each). V shed 2 bases and J shed 2 bases, with 11 bases lying between them. CDR3 length: 14 amino acids. Germline V CDR1 and CDR2: SGDLS, YYNGEE. The CDR3 DNA reads as TGTGCCAGCAGCGTTGGGGGATATCCCTACGAGCAGTACTTC. Amino acids: CASSVGGYPYEQYF.

On this clone itself: Other DNA sequences in the sample encode the same CDR3. V usage is TRBV18 and J usage is TRBJ2-3; D remains unclear. CDR3 length: 13 residues. V was shortened by 6 bases and J by 0 bases, with 7 bases between the two germline ends. CDR1 is KGHSH and CDR2 is LQKENI in the germline V gene. CDR3 residues: CASSPDSTDTQYF. The CDR3 DNA reads TGTGCCAGCTCTCCTGACAGCACAGATACGCAGTATTTT.

The chain combines TRBV27 with TRBJ2-3; 7 nucleotides align to TRBD1. This CDR3 is 16 amino acids long. The germline V gene has CDR1 MNHEY and CDR2 SMNVEV (reference sequence). V was clipped by 8 bases and J by 3 bases; unmatched bases: 14. CDR3: CASGPDRVVRTDTQYF. CDR3 in DNA: TGTGCCAGCGGACCTGACAGGGTTGTGAGGACAGATACGCAGTATTTT.

The chain is built from TRBV7-9 and TRBJ2-3; D ambiguous. The V gene lost 6 bases and the J gene lost 6 bases, with 25 bases spanning the gap. Per the germline V gene, CDR1 is SEHNR and CDR2 is FQNEAQ (reference sequence). The CDR3 extends over 17 amino acids. CDR3 region: CASSTWLAQVGSDTQYF. CDR3 DNA: TGTGCCAGCAGTACGTGGTTGGCCCAAGTTGGATCGGATACGCAGTATTTT.

As DNA, the CDR3 is TGTGCCAGCAGTTACTCTCCACCCACTATGGGGGAGCAGTACTTC. This encodes CASSYSPPTMGEQYF. The J gene is TRBJ2-7, the V gene TRBV6-5; D not resolved. The V end was cut by 0 bases, the J end by 7 bases, with 16 bases between. Germline V gives CDR1 MNHEY, CDR2 SVGAGI. CDR3 length: 15 amino acids.

The chain employs TRBV6-1 and TRBJ2-3; 8 nucleotides match TRBD1. The CDR3 consists of 21 residues. The V gene's germline CDR1 is MNHNS and CDR2 SASEGT. J lost 4 bases, V lost 2 bases, and 23 bases had no gene match. CDR3 sequence: CASSEYLTTRARTGSSDTQYF. In nucleotides, the CDR3 is TGTGCCAGCAGTGAATACCTAACCACCCGGGCCCGGACAGGGTCGTCAGATACGCAGTATTTT.